The 18 T cell receptor beta chains in this list originate from one sample, sequenced in a study of shared clonotypes between healthy human individuals. The method was immunoSEQ multiplex PCR; TCRdb's version includes in-frame clones alone and lacks a portion of them. The sample shows about 2 million clones, about 95% of them seen only once. Naive-designated CD8 cells lacked CD45RO, were positively enriched for CCR7, and omitted terminally differentiated effector memory CD45RA+ cells. The sample was naive CD8+ T cells sorted from blood. The receptor source for this set is a man younger than 30 in good health.

This clone was counted a single time. The J gene is TRBJ2-7, the V gene TRBV6-1; D may be TRBD1 or TRBD2 (7 bases each). The germline V gene encodes CDR1 MNHNS and CDR2 SASEGT. The CDR3 contains 16 residues. Trimming removed 4 bases from V and 4 bases from J, with 20 bases in between. CDR3 loop: CASSADQGGSPYEQYF. The CDR3 coding sequence is TGTGCCAGCAGTGCCGATCAGGGGGGGTCCCCATACGAGCAGTACTTC.

The V gene is TRBV29-1, the J gene TRBJ1-2; no firm D call. CDR1 SQVTM and CDR2 ANQGSEA come from the germline V gene. This CDR3 spans 14 amino acids. Trimming pared 3 bases from V and 2 bases from J, leaving 13 bases between. Here the CDR3 DNA reads TGCAGCGTTGATCCCTGGAGGGAGAACTATGGCTACACCTTC. Protein product: CSVDPWRENYGYTF.

Comment on this clone: Other DNA variants within this sample encode the same CDR3. CDR3 protein: CASSQDPGGYGYTF. In nucleotides, the CDR3 is TGCGCCAGCAGCCAAGATCCGGGCGGCTATGGCTACACCTTC. The chain links TRBV4-1 to TRBJ1-2; D gene unclear. CDR1 MGHRA and CDR2 YSYEKL come from the germline V gene. CDR3 length: 14 residues. The ends were cut back, 0 bases at V and 4 bases at J, with 9 bases in the middle.

This rearrangement joins TRBV6-6 to TRBJ2-7; maybe TRBD1 (6 bases). The V and J ends lost 5 bases and 6 bases respectively, with 14 bases between them. This CDR3 comprises 13 residues. Germline values: CDR1 MNHNY, CDR2 SVGAGI (reference sequence). The CDR3, as DNA: TGTGCCAGCAGTCCGGGACAACCCACCGAGCAGTACTTC. Encoded protein: CASSPGQPTEQYF.

The chain employs TRBV15 and TRBJ2-1; D unclear. CDR3 length: 13 amino acids. Germline loops: CDR1 LNHNV, CDR2 YYDKDF (reference sequence). V lost 1 base and J lost 7, with 8 bases in between. In DNA, the CDR3 is TGTGCCACCAGCAGAGGTAACCCTAATGAGCAGTTCTTC. This sequence encodes CATSRGNPNEQFF.

The chain couples TRBV7-9 to TRBJ1-2; 8 nucleotides line up with TRBD1. The V gene's germline CDR1 is SEHNR and CDR2 FQNEAQ (reference sequence). There are 15 residues in the CDR3. The V and J ends lost 5 bases and 8 bases, in that order; junction bases with no gene match: 13. CDR3 residues: CASSPSTGEDGGYTF. The CDR3 DNA follows: TGTGCCAGCAGCCCCTCGACAGGGGAGGATGGAGGCTACACCTTC.

This clone was seen once. V usage is TRBV5-6 and J usage is TRBJ1-1, with D possibly TRBD1 on 5 matching bases. The CDR3 consists of 15 residues. Trimming pared 6 bases from V and 6 bases from J, leaving 21 bases between. Germline CDR1 is SGHDT and CDR2 is YYEEEE. The CDR3 loop is CASNSVGGTNPEAFF. Written as DNA, the CDR3 is TGTGCCAGCAACTCGGTCGGGGGAACGAATCCTGAAGCTTTCTTT.

This chain joins TRBV9 and TRBJ2-7; D not resolved. In germline, CDR1 is SGDLS, CDR2 YYNGEE. CDR3 length equals 13 residues. V gave up 4 bases and J gave up 5 bases, with 13 bases separating them. CDR3 amino acids: CASSTPGQDEQYF. CDR3 nucleotide sequence: TGTGCCAGCAGCACCCCGGGTCAAGACGAGCAGTACTTC.

V gene TRBV7-9 combines with J gene TRBJ2-7; 11 bases map to TRBD2. This CDR3 region has 14 residues. The germline V gene has CDR1 SEHNR and CDR2 FQNEAQ (reference sequence). J lost 5 bases, V lost 4 bases, and 4 bases had no gene match. The CDR3 loop reads CASSSTSGMNEQYF. CDR3 sequence (DNA): TGTGCCAGCAGCTCGACTAGCGGGATGAACGAGCAGTACTTC. The full variable domain, in which reference TRBV7-9 and TRBJ2-7 provide the parts outside the CDR3, is DTGVSQNPRHKITKRGQNVTFRCDPISEHNRLYWYRQTLGQGPEFLTYFQNEAQLEKSRLLSDRFSAERPKGSFSTLEIQRTEQGDSAMYLCASSSTSGMNEQYFGPGTRLTVT.

The V gene is TRBV5-4, the J gene TRBJ2-3, with TRBD1 as a possible D gene (6 bases). CDR3 length equals 16 residues. Germline lookup yields CDR1 SGHNT and CDR2 YYREEE (reference sequence). Trimming pared 2 bases from V and 3 bases from J, leaving 16 bases between. This chain's CDR3 is CASSFNVQGSTDTQYF. CDR3 nucleotide sequence: TGTGCCAGCAGCTTTAATGTGCAGGGGTCAACAGATACGCAGTATTTT.

This chain connects TRBV29-1 to TRBJ1-2, with 9 nucleotides matching TRBD1. CDR3 length: 13 amino acids. Losses at the gene ends were 6 bases for V and 2 bases for J; bases not matched to a gene: 4. Germline CDR1 reads SQVTM; CDR2 reads ANQGSEA. CDR3 region: CSVDDRGNYGYTF. In DNA form, the CDR3 reads TGCAGCGTCGATGACAGGGGGAACTATGGCTACACCTTC.

This rearrangement joins TRBV5-6 to TRBJ2-7; 11 bases fit TRBD2. CDR1 and CDR2 (germline): SGHDT, YYEEEE. The ends lost 1 base at V and 7 bases at J; junction bases unmatched: 7. There are 15 residues in the CDR3. The CDR3 is CASSLYTSGGEEQYF. Written as DNA, the CDR3 is TGTGCCAGCAGCTTGTATACTAGCGGGGGAGAGGAGCAGTACTTC.

The chain is built from TRBV4-2 and TRBJ1-5, with D unclear. This CDR3 has 18 amino acids. Trimming left V 4 bases short and J 0 bases short, with 19 bases between. Germline CDR1 reads LGHNA; CDR2 reads YNFKEQ. The CDR3 loop reads CASSPGPPSSDSNQPQHF. DNA of the CDR3: TGTGCCAGCAGCCCCGGACCGCCGTCCTCAGATAGCAATCAGCCCCAGCATTTT.

This chain uses TRBV30 with TRBJ1-5; D call uncertain. CDR3 size: 13 residues. Germline CDR1 is GTSNPN and CDR2 is SVGIG (reference sequence). The V gene lost 2 bases and the J gene lost 1 base, with 6 bases spanning the gap. The CDR3 protein is CAWSRSSNQPQHF. CDR3 in DNA: TGTGCCTGGAGTCGATCCAGCAATCAGCCCCAGCATTTT. The entire variable domain, with the rest obtained from reference TRBV30 and TRBJ1-5, is as follows: SQTIHQWPATLVQPVGSPLSLECTVEGTSNPNLYWYRQAAGRGLQLLFYSVGIGQISSEVPQNLSASRPQDRQFILSSKKLLLSDSGFYLCAWSRSSNQPQHFGDGTRLSIL.

This rearrangement joins TRBV5-6 to TRBJ1-1; D unresolved. The V gene's germline CDR1 is SGHDT and CDR2 YYEEEE. The CDR3 spans 14 residues. Trimming took 2 bases from V and 1 from J, leaving 9 bases between them. The CDR3 here is CASSFGSSNTEAFF. The CDR3 DNA reads TGTGCCAGCAGCTTCGGCAGCTCGAACACTGAAGCTTTCTTT.

This chain uses TRBV14 with TRBJ2-3; TRBD2 is a possible D gene (6 bases). Trimming removed 4 bases from V and 0 bases from J, with 17 bases in between. The germline V gene encodes CDR1 SGHDN and CDR2 FVKESK. CDR3 length: 17 residues. The CDR3 nucleotides read TGTGCCAGCAGCCCCAGCCTGGGGGGATGGAGCACAGATACGCAGTATTTT. It is translated as CASSPSLGGWSTDTQYF.

The gene calls are TRBV7-2 and TRBJ1-3; D not resolved. Germline assignment: CDR1 SGHTA and CDR2 FQGNSA. V was trimmed by 5 bases and J by 1 base, leaving 15 bases between them. This CDR3 is built from 16 residues. CDR3 coding DNA: TGTGCCAGCAGCCACGGCCGGTGGGCGTCTGGAAACACCATATATTTT. Encoded protein: CASSHGRWASGNTIYF.

CDR3 amino acids: CASTVRDYLYYGYTF. DNA for the CDR3: TGTGCCAGCACCGTCAGGGACTACCTCTACTATGGCTACACCTTC. The rearrangement uses TRBV6-1 and TRBJ1-2, with TRBD1 as a possible D gene (5 bases). The CDR3 has 15 residues. V was pared by 7 bases and J by 3 bases, with 18 bases between. Germline V gives CDR1 MNHNS, CDR2 SASEGT.